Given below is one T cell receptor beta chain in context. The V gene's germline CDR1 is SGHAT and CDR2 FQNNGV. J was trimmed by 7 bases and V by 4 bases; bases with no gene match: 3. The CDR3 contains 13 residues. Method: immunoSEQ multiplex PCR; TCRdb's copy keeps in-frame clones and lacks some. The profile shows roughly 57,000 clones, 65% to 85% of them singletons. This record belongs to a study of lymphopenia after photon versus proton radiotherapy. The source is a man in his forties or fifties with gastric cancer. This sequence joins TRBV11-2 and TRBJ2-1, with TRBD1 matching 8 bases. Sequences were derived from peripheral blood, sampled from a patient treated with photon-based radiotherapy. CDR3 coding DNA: TGTGCCAGCAGCTACGGACAGGGAAATGAGCAGTTCTTC. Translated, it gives CASSYGQGNEQFF.